This T cell receptor (beta chain) appears in the sequencing data of a study of blood T cell repertoires in COVID-19 (dated by TCRdb to 2020 to 2021). Broadly, across the study: Samples covering the acute and convalescent phases of COVID-19 were provided by collaborators in the United States, Italy and Spain. Samples were obtained from the ongoing ImmuneRACE study (first 160 participants) and from over 1,000 subjects provided by 6 global collaborators. Subjects who had been exposed to COVID-19, were actively infected with it, or had recovered from it provided the deeply sampled blood TCRbeta repertoires that made up the dataset. The sample metadata nearly always contained a de-identified subject ID, COVID-19 status, age in years and sex. The prospective study material was composed of cDNA or gDNA derived from T cells, B-cell-depleted T cells, or PBMCs. A freely available public database, intended as a resource for researchers studying the immune response to SARS-CoV-2, is where the repertoires were released. Where available, HLA class I and class II types were taken from metadata supplied by the sample provider and were not determined by assay-based typing.

Looking up the germline V gene (reference sequence) yields CDR1 SGHNT and CDR2 YYREEE. V is trimmed back by 4 bases and J by 6 bases, and the junction contains 8 bases that no gene match accounts for. There are 14 amino acids in the CDR3, from cysteine to phenylalanine inclusive. The sequence is cut down to CDR3 DNA, 42 bases in frame from base 1. On this clone itself: Its antigen is unknown. Base qualities are missing; no much larger clone stands one base away.

TCRbeta CDR3 regions were amplified from genomic DNA using the immunoSEQ Assay, a bias-controlled multiplex PCR. On the authors' methods: The number of nucleated cells in each sample was estimated from the amplification of reference gene primers within the assay. To quantify the absolute abundance of each unique TCRbeta CDR3 rearrangement, sequence reads were collapsed and filtered. For each sample, productive Simpson clonality was calculated by taking the square root of Simpson's diversity index across productive rearrangements. Entries here come from immuneACCESS through TCRdb and include only in-frame sequences with V and J called. Some clones fail to appear in such tables; in the studies checked, an unresolved V gene covers under half of the shortfall, and the cause of the remainder is unknown. The DNA was the basis for D and trimming; V, J and clone size are from that table. This sample gives around 12,000 clones in total; about 90% of them show up just once. The ten largest account for around 30% of the sample.

Points the paper makes about the study in general: The amount of clinical and demographic metadata varied by source and participant and was provided uncurated.

The collaborating institutions used their own protocols to collect whole blood in K2EDTA tubes. Collaborator samples were shipped for TCRbeta analysis as frozen whole blood, isolated PBMCs, or DNA extracted from either sample type. Sequencing was carried out using peripheral blood. The rearrangement combines TRBV5-4 with TRBJ1-2; 8 bases in the junction line up with TRBD1. This sequence was found in a human donor in a cohort sampled during active COVID-19. CDR3 region: CASSRTGRGNGYTF. The DNA sequence is as follows: TGTGCCAGCAGCCGGACAGGGCGGGGTAATGGCTACACCTTC.